The 9 T cell receptor beta chains listed next were all sequenced from one sample in a study of blood T cell repertoires in COVID-19. Here immunoSEQ multiplex PCR was the method, and the copy in TCRdb shows in-frame clones only, minus some. The profile covers a few hundred thousand clones, with more than 85% appearing a single time and just over 2.5% taken by the ten largest. The sequencing sample was made of peripheral blood. The receptor set was obtained from a person between 18 and 30 years old with COVID-19, enrolled during active disease.

This rearrangement joins TRBV25-1 to TRBJ1-2; possibly TRBD1 for D (6 bases). This CDR3 contains 13 residues. The V and J ends lost 3 bases and 7 bases respectively, with 12 bases between them. Per germline, CDR1 MGHDK and CDR2 SYGVNS. CDR3 DNA: TGTGCCAGCAGTGAGGGACATAGTTTTGGCTACACCTTC. As protein: CASSEGHSFGYTF.

This clone was seen more than once but under ten times. The CDR3 loop reads CSGNLNEQFF. In DNA form, the CDR3 reads TGCAGCGGTAACTTGAATGAGCAGTTCTTC. This sequence joins TRBV29-1 and TRBJ2-1; D remains unclear. The length of the CDR3 is 10 residues. The V gene lost 7 bases and the J gene lost 7 bases, with 8 bases spanning the gap. Germline assignment: CDR1 SQVTM and CDR2 ANQGSEA.

The chain links TRBV7-9 to TRBJ1-2; D gene uncertain. Trimming left V 1 base short and J 2 bases short, with 5 bases between. CDR1 is SEHNR, CDR2 FQNEAQ, per germline (reference sequence). This CDR3 comprises 13 residues. CDR3 in DNA: TGTGCCAGCAGCTTAGAACGGAACTATGGCTACACCTTC. The encoded protein is CASSLERNYGYTF.

V gene TRBV29-1 combines with J gene TRBJ2-1; TRBD1 is a possible D gene (6 bases). Germline-derived CDR1 and CDR2 are SQVTM and ANQGSEA. This CDR3 is 13 amino acids long. V was shortened by 7 bases and J by 4 bases, with 14 bases between the two germline ends. As DNA, the CDR3 is TGCAGCGGGTTTTGGACAGAGTACAATGAGCAGTTCTTC. Protein sequence: CSGFWTEYNEQFF.

The chain joins TRBV28 to TRBJ2-7; no firm D call. Germline V CDR1 and CDR2: MDHEN, SYDVKM. The CDR3 runs 13 residues. The germline V and J ends were trimmed by 2 bases and 7 bases, with 12 bases remaining between them. CDR3 DNA: TGTGCCAGCAGTTTAGCGCGGCGTAATGAGCAGTACTTC. It translates to CASSLARRNEQYF.

A few counts support this clone. This chain uses TRBV9 with TRBJ2-1; 8 nucleotides line up with TRBD2. V lost 5 bases and J lost 7; bases outside the gene matches: 17. Per germline, CDR1 SGDLS and CDR2 YYNGEE. The CDR3 runs to 17 residues. DNA of the CDR3: TGTGCCAGCAGTAACTCACTCACTAGCGGAGAGGTTAATGAGCAGTTCTTC. Its translation is CASSNSLTSGEVNEQFF.

The count of this clone is one. The chain has TRBV19 and TRBJ2-7; D might be TRBD1 (6 bases). V gave up 4 bases and J gave up 6 bases, with 25 bases separating them. The length of the CDR3 is 17 residues. The germline CDR1 and CDR2 sequences are LNHDA and SQIVND (reference sequence). The CDR3 reads CASSKPPTTGNGSEQYF. CDR3 sequence (DNA): TGTGCCAGTAGTAAGCCCCCAACAACAGGGAACGGATCCGAGCAGTACTTC.

This chain connects TRBV6-5 to TRBJ1-4; a weak D match, TRBD1 (6 bases). The CDR3 runs 15 residues. Trimming took 6 bases from V and 4 from J, leaving 15 bases between them. The germline V gene has CDR1 MNHEY and CDR2 SVGAGI. CDR3 residues: CASSAYDRINEKLFF. The CDR3 nucleotides are TGTGCCAGCAGCGCCTACGACAGGATTAATGAAAAACTGTTTTTT.

V is TRBV11-3 and J is TRBJ2-5; 10 nucleotides match TRBD2. Trimming cost V 4 bases and J 5 bases; bases outside gene matches: 13. The germline V gene encodes CDR1 SGHNT and CDR2 YENEEA. This CDR3 spans 17 amino acids. DNA of the CDR3: TGTGCCAGCAGCTCCCACGCTAGCGGGAGTGTGCGGGAGACCCAGTACTTC. Its translation is CASSSHASGSVRETQYF. Supplemented by reference TRBV11-3 and TRBJ2-5, the full variable domain reads EAGVVQSPRYKIIEKKQPVAFWCNPISGHNTLYWYLQNLGQGPELLIRYENEEAVDDSQLPKDRFSAERLKGVDSTLKIQPAELGDSAVYLCASSSHASGSVRETQYFGPGTRLLVL.